This TCR beta chain was observed in a study of PD-L1 blockade in urothelial cancer (dated by TCRdb to the late 2010s). Looking at the study overall: All patients started therapy in about 2014 and received atezolizumab 1,200 mg intravenously every 3 weeks. Twenty-five of 29 patients were identified as males with urothelial cancer of bladder origin, and a prior smoking history was reported by 18 of 29 patients. Patients had an ECOG performance status of 0 or 1 and had received between 0 and 3 prior chemotherapy regimens. Blood samples were analyzed at two time points: 3 weeks after treatment start (second dose) and 6 weeks after treatment start. Blood samples gave median yields of roughly 150,000 T cells and some 84,000 unique TCRs, along with a median clonality of around 0.08. The study, an exploratory multi-omic analysis, examined somatic, immune and clinical correlates of response to PD-L1 blockade with atezolizumab in urothelial cancer. Pretreatment tumor samples and matched peripheral blood, collected serially before and after atezolizumab treatment, underwent TCR sequencing. Durable clinical benefit was defined as a progression-free survival longer than 6 months, and TCR features were additionally tested against progression-free survival and overall survival. In the same patients who had TCR sequencing, pretreatment tumors also underwent whole exome sequencing and RNA sequencing. Ten or so patients reached durable clinical benefit, while 15 to 20 patients did not. Around 29 patients had pretreatment blood TCR-seq, some 25 had at least one posttreatment blood collection, and some 25 had tumor TCR-seq.

Broader findings and caveats from the paper: A pretreatment peripheral blood TCR clonality below the median was linked to improved progression-free and overall survival. At 3 weeks after the start of treatment, tumor-associated TCR clones in peripheral blood had expanded more in patients with durable benefit (n of about 20, p = 0.022). Because the sample size was small (n of about 30) and many exploratory analyses were performed, the results are intended to be hypothesis-generating.

Notes on this clone: Its antigen remains unidentified. No much larger clone exists at a distance of one base, and base qualities are not known.

A cohort of about 30 patients with locally advanced or metastatic urothelial carcinoma, treated at Memorial Sloan Kettering on a trial protocol, was included. Peripheral blood mononuclear cells were collected pretreatment and during treatment, with between 1 and 8 total time points obtained per patient. The Qiagen DNeasy Blood extraction kit was used to purify genomic DNA from total PBMCs and tumor samples. PBMCs were collected pretreatment and during treatment, and were isolated and stored as previously described. The CDR3 sequence holds 16 residues, the cysteine and phenylalanine included. The retained sequence is limited to the CDR3, 48 bases, with the frame set at the first base. CDR1 is given as SGHRS and CDR2 as YFSETQ, both from the germline V gene. V gives up 5 bases and J gives up 4 bases, and the segment between their germline ends measures 21 bases. Each PCR received spiked-in synthetic TCR analog templates so that absolute template abundance could be estimated from read counts. The immunoSEQ assay used bias-controlled V and J gene primers to amplify TCRbeta CDR3 regions from genomic DNA. Rearranged TCRbeta segments were sequenced at approximately 20X coverage. In the source study's methods: Sequencing errors were corrected by clustering, and CDR3s were annotated against IMGT so that V, D and J genes could be assigned. Downstream analyses used only productive TCRbeta rearrangements and left out out-of-frame or stop-codon sequences. To compute clonality, Shannon entropy was normalized by the log of the number of unique productive sequences and then subtracted from one. Clones differing between time points or between blood and tumor were identified by Fisher's exact test with Benjamini-Hochberg correction at adjusted p below 0.01. The table comes from immuneACCESS by way of TCRdb, which keeps in-frame sequences with V and J called. Part of the clones is missing from these tables; in studies checked, under half for an unresolved V gene and the rest for unknown reasons. V and J calls and clone size follow that table, whereas D and trimming were derived from the DNA. A total of about 80,000 clones appear in this sample, around 87% of them only once. The ten largest account for around 5% of the sample.

The receptor comes from a woman between 70 and 85 years old with urothelial cancer. The input for sequencing was PBMCs, taken around atezolizumab (anti-PD-L1) treatment. The chain joins TRBV5-1 to TRBJ1-2; TRBD1 might be the D gene, on 6 matching bases. The CDR3 is CASRDDRRGQPYGYTF. At the DNA level, the sequence is TGCGCCAGCAGGGATGATCGACGAGGACAGCCCTATGGCTACACCTTC.